What follows are 9 T cell receptor beta chains derived from one specimen sequenced in a study of cytomegalovirus exposure and HLA in healthy donors. The table came from immunoSEQ multiplex PCR; TCRdb's copy has only in-frame clones and leaves some out. The data contain more than 95,000 clones, about 87% of them singletons. Sequenced sample: PBMCs. The receptors come from a young woman in good health and CMV-seronegative.

The chain combines TRBV6-1 with TRBJ2-4, with D possibly being TRBD2 (6 bases). Germline values: CDR1 MNHNS, CDR2 SASEGT. The V and J ends lost 9 bases and 8 bases respectively, with 20 bases between them. There are 14 residues in the CDR3. The CDR3 here is CASNPRGRGYIQYF. DNA for the CDR3: TGTGCCAGTAACCCGCGAGGTCGGGGGTACATTCAGTACTTC.

The chain carries TRBV9 and TRBJ2-6; TRBD1 agrees at 9 bases. CDR3 length: 17 amino acids. Germline V CDR1 and CDR2: SGDLS, YYNGEE. V gave up 4 bases and J gave up 0 bases; unmatched junction bases: 5. CDR3 amino acids: CASSSQTGGSGANVLTF. The CDR3, as DNA: TGTGCCAGCAGCTCCCAGACAGGGGGCTCTGGGGCCAACGTCCTGACTTTC.

This clone appeared a single time. This rearrangement joins TRBV5-1 to TRBJ2-7; TRBD1 matches at 8 bases. The CDR3 runs to 15 residues. The germline CDR1 and CDR2 sequences are SGHRS and YFSETQ. The J segment lost 1 base and the V segment lost 4 bases, leaving 7 bases of the junction unmatched. CDR3 DNA: TGCGCCAGCAGCAAGTGGACAGGGCCGTCCTACGAGCAGTACTTC. This sequence encodes CASSKWTGPSYEQYF.

The J gene is TRBJ2-7, the V gene TRBV27, with 7 bases lining up with TRBD2. Germline CDR1 is MNHEY and CDR2 is SMNVEV (reference sequence). The CDR3 is made up of 17 amino acids. The V gene end was trimmed by 5 bases and the J gene end by 5 bases; junction bases not matched to a gene: 18. CDR3 amino acids: CASSAQHRVSGFNEQYF. The CDR3 DNA reads TGTGCCAGCAGTGCACAACATAGGGTTAGCGGGTTCAACGAGCAGTACTTC.

The rearrangement uses TRBV27 and TRBJ1-2; no firm D call. The CDR3 totals 14 residues. CDR1 is MNHEY and CDR2 is SMNVEV in the germline V gene (reference sequence). The V end lost 2 bases, the J end lost 2 bases, and 9 bases lay between the germline ends. DNA of the CDR3: TGTGCCAGCAGTTTAGCTGGCCAGAACTATGGCTACACCTTC. Its protein product is CASSLAGQNYGYTF.

This clone was seen more than once but under ten times. The chain recombines TRBV5-5 with TRBJ1-2, with 7 bases fitting TRBD1. Trimming cost V 1 base and J 7 bases; bases outside gene matches: 7. CDR1 and CDR2 (germline): SGHKS, YYEKEE (reference sequence). The CDR3 consists of 14 residues. CDR3 in DNA: TGTGCCAGCAGCTTGATGAGGGGGCTGGGTGGCTACACCTTC. Protein sequence: CASSLMRGLGGYTF.

The chain carries TRBV7-2 and TRBJ1-2; tentative D call: TRBD1 (6 bases). The length of the CDR3 is 12 residues. Trimming took 3 bases from V and 6 from J, leaving 8 bases between them. Germline-derived CDR1 and CDR2 are SGHTA and FQGNSA. The CDR3 sequence: CASSFYRDGYTF. In DNA form, the CDR3 reads TGTGCCAGCAGCTTTTACAGGGATGGCTACACCTTC.

The V gene is TRBV19, the J gene TRBJ2-7; TRBD2 agrees at 8 bases. J gave up 0 bases and V 3 bases, and 4 bases lay outside the gene matches. There are 15 residues in the CDR3. The germline CDR1 and CDR2 sequences are LNHDA and SQIVND (reference sequence). The CDR3 nucleotides are TGTGCCAGTAGTATGGAAGCGGGAGTCTCCTACGAGCAGTACTTC. Residues: CASSMEAGVSYEQYF.

This clone was observed a few times. The gene calls are TRBV6-1 and TRBJ1-6; 8 positions agree with TRBD1. J lost 6 bases, V lost 7 bases, and 8 bases had no gene match. The germline V gene has CDR1 MNHNS and CDR2 SASEGT. This CDR3 is built from 15 residues. The CDR3 DNA follows: TGTGCCAGCACCCCCCCAGGGGGCGGTAATTCACCCCTCCACTTT. Translation gives CASTPPGGGNSPLHF.